These 21 T cell receptor beta chains share one sample of origin, sequenced in a study of Ad26.COV2.S vaccination and SARS-CoV-2 variants. Sequencing used immunoSEQ multiplex PCR; TCRdb keeps in-frame clones, though not all of them. The sample holds hundreds of thousands of clones, around 83% seen once. As for treatment: around 19 received Ad26.COV2.S at low or high dose, single or two shots; several received placebo; per-sample allocation not given. It was on day 63 after the first vaccine or placebo injection that samples were taken. The sequencing used peripheral blood, collected in a trial of Ad26.COV2.S vaccine versus placebo. The receptors derive from a person between 18 and 65 years old who received the Ad26.COV2.S COVID-19 vaccine or a placebo.

This rearrangement joins TRBV6-2 or TRBV6-3 to TRBJ2-7; possibly TRBD1 for D (5 bases). The germline gives CDR1 MNHEY, CDR2 SVGEGT. This CDR3 has 13 amino acids. Trimming removed 4 bases from V and 2 bases from J, with 9 bases in between. CDR3 region: CASSSPRAYEQYF. Written as DNA, the CDR3 is TGTGCCAGCAGTTCCCCCAGGGCCTACGAGCAGTACTTC.

The chain uses TRBV9 and TRBJ2-2; 10 bases are shared with TRBD2. Per the germline V gene, CDR1 is SGDLS and CDR2 is YYNGEE. V dropped 0 bases and J dropped 4; count of bases not matched to a gene: 6. The CDR3 totals 17 residues. The CDR3 nucleotides are TGTGCCAGCAGCGTAGGGTCGGCTAGCGGGAGCACCGGGGAGCTGTTTTTT. This sequence encodes CASSVGSASGSTGELFF.

The chain is built from TRBV11-2 and TRBJ2-7; D not certain. V was pared by 5 bases and J by 6 bases, with 11 bases between. The CDR3 is 12 amino acids. CDR1 is SGHAT, CDR2 FQNNGV, per germline. This CDR3 is CASSPSTAEQYF. CDR3 DNA sequence: TGTGCCAGCAGCCCGTCTACGGCCGAGCAGTACTTC.

This rearrangement joins TRBV27 to TRBJ1-1; D perhaps matches TRBD1 (5 bases). The V gene's germline CDR1 is MNHEY and CDR2 SMNVEV (reference sequence). Trimming left V 6 bases short and J 0 bases short, with 11 bases between. The CDR3 is 14 residues long. CDR3 bases: TGTGCCAGCAGGGTACAGGCGGTGAACACTGAAGCTTTCTTT. It codes for CASRVQAVNTEAFF.

The CDR3 DNA reads as TGTGCCTGGGATTGGGGCACTGAAGCTTTCTTT. It specifies CAWDWGTEAFF. The chain recombines TRBV30 with TRBJ1-1, with D unresolved. Trimming removed 5 bases at V and 4 bases at J, with 8 bases between. The CDR3 covers 11 residues. Germline CDR1 is GTSNPN and CDR2 is SVGIG (reference sequence).

The table lists this clone with a few counts. V gene TRBV12-3 or TRBV12-4 combines with J gene TRBJ2-7, with TRBD1 matching over 8 bases. Trimming cost V 7 bases and J 3 bases; bases outside gene matches: 5. The CDR3 loop spans 13 amino acids. The CDR3 loop is CASNTGGDYEQYF. CDR3 bases: TGTGCCAGCAACACAGGGGGAGACTACGAGCAGTACTTC.

This clone was picked up many times. This chain joins TRBV29-1 and TRBJ2-7; 11 bases map to TRBD2. The CDR3 length is 13 residues. CDR1 SQVTM and CDR2 ANQGSEA come from the germline V gene. V dropped 4 bases and J dropped 4; count of bases not matched to a gene: 3. In nucleotides, the CDR3 is TGCAGCGTTGTGCCTAGCGGGAGGTACGAGCAGTACTTC. This codes for CSVVPSGRYEQYF.

V is TRBV29-1 and J is TRBJ2-7, with 8 bases fitting TRBD1. This CDR3 is built from 11 residues. Trimming at V came to 6 bases and at J to 3 bases, leaving 1 base not matched to a gene. The germline CDR1 and CDR2 sequences are SQVTM and ANQGSEA. In DNA, the CDR3 is TGCAGCGTAGACAGGGGCTACGAGCAGTACTTC. It yields the protein CSVDRGYEQYF.

V and J are TRBV14 and TRBJ2-2; D possibly corresponds to TRBD1 (5 bases). Deletions cut 3 bases from V and 7 bases from J, with 12 bases between. The CDR3 is 14 residues long. Per the germline V gene, CDR1 is SGHDN and CDR2 is FVKESK. The CDR3 region is CASSQTARGGELFF. In nucleotides, the CDR3 is TGTGCCAGCAGCCAGACAGCACGAGGCGGGGAGCTGTTTTTT.

The chain uses TRBV11-2 and TRBJ2-7; D is perhaps TRBD2 (6 bases). This CDR3 has 14 amino acids. Germline CDR1 SGHAT, CDR2 FQNNGV. Trimming shortened V by 8 bases and J by 5 bases, and 19 bases separated the two germline ends. This CDR3 reads CASFREGGSHEQYF. The CDR3 coding sequence is TGTGCCAGCTTTCGGGAAGGAGGGTCCCACGAGCAGTACTTC.

V and J are TRBV7-9 and TRBJ2-7; a possible D gene is TRBD2 (5 bases). V lost 3 bases, J lost 6 bases, and 15 bases lay in between. Germline CDR1 and CDR2: SEHNR and FQNEAQ (reference sequence). The CDR3 runs 14 residues. This chain's CDR3 is CASSFPRAGLEQYF. In DNA, the CDR3 is TGTGCCAGCAGCTTCCCACGGGCCGGACTCGAGCAGTACTTC.

In this sample, this clone turned up once. The chain recombines TRBV23-1 with TRBJ2-2, with TRBD1 matching 9 bases. TRBV23-1 is recorded as an ORF, its role being uncertain. The junction had 9 bases not matched to a gene; V was cut back by 4 bases and J by 6 bases. This CDR3 is 16 amino acids long. The CDR3 is CASSRSRDRDAGELFF. CDR3 DNA: TGCGCCAGCAGTCGATCTCGGGACAGGGACGCCGGGGAGCTGTTTTTT.

This chain connects TRBV4-3 to TRBJ2-7, with D maybe TRBD2 (6 bases). Germline CDR1 is LGHNA and CDR2 is YSLEER. The V end was cut by 4 bases, the J end by 3 bases, with 22 bases between. This CDR3 is 17 amino acids long. For the CDR3, the DNA is TGCGCCAGCAGCCCGGGCGGGGTGGGAGAGAGTTACTACGAGCAGTACTTC. Its translation is CASSPGGVGESYYEQYF.

The genes are TRBV10-3 and TRBJ2-2; TRBD1 matches at 7 bases. The CDR3 consists of 15 residues. J was trimmed by 4 bases and V by 2 bases; bases with no gene match: 4. Per the germline V gene, CDR1 is ENHRY and CDR2 is SYGVKD. In nucleotides, the CDR3 is TGTGCCATCAGTGAGGGACAGGTTAGCACCGGGGAGCTGTTTTTT. This translates into CAISEGQVSTGELFF.

This clone was detected once. The chain uses TRBV6-1 and TRBJ1-2; perhaps TRBD1 as D (6 bases). CDR3 length: 11 residues. Trimming removed 10 bases at V and 8 bases at J, with 14 bases between. From germline, CDR1 is MNHNS and CDR2 SASEGT. This CDR3 is CAITGISGYTF. The CDR3, as DNA: TGTGCCATTACAGGGATTTCGGGCTACACCTTC.

The gene calls are TRBV24-1 and TRBJ1-1; D unresolved. The CDR3 length is 13 residues. Germline loops: CDR1 KGHDR, CDR2 SFDVKD. V shed 1 base and J shed 9 bases, with 11 bases lying between them. CDR3 coding DNA: TGTGCCACCAGTGATTTTCGTGGCGGCCAAGCTTTCTTT. Translation: CATSDFRGGQAFF.

The V and J genes are TRBV12-3 or TRBV12-4 and TRBJ2-2; D is undetermined. The CDR3 loop spans 12 amino acids. Trimming removed 3 bases from V and 7 bases from J, with 6 bases in between. CDR3 loop: CASSFLYGELFF. CDR3 nucleotides: TGTGCCAGCAGTTTTCTATACGGGGAGCTGTTTTTT.

The chain uses TRBV4-1 and TRBJ2-1; a weak D match, TRBD1 (6 bases). V was shortened by 8 bases and J by 0 bases, with 17 bases between the two germline ends. The CDR3 runs to 16 residues. The V gene's germline CDR1 is MGHRA and CDR2 YSYEKL. The CDR3 sequence: CASQHRAGSSYNEQFF. The CDR3 nucleotides are TGCGCCAGCCAACACAGGGCAGGGAGCTCCTACAATGAGCAGTTCTTC.

The chain employs TRBV5-1 and TRBJ1-4, with D possibly matching TRBD1 (5 bases). This CDR3 is 15 amino acids long. V lost 3 bases and J 4 bases, leaving 13 bases between the germline ends. Per the germline V gene, CDR1 is SGHRS and CDR2 is YFSETQ. In DNA form, the CDR3 reads TGCGCCAGCAGCTGGGGACCGCCTGTTAATGAAAAACTGTTTTTT. Encoded protein: CASSWGPPVNEKLFF.

This clone appeared a single time. The chain has TRBV3-1 (or the pseudogene TRBV3-2) and TRBJ2-1, with TRBD2 matching 8 bases. This CDR3 spans 15 amino acids. Unmatched junction bases numbered 5, after V lost 0 bases and J lost 7 bases. Germline lookup yields CDR1 LGHDT and CDR2 YNNKEL (reference sequence). The DNA for the CDR3 is TGTGCCAGCAGCCAAGAACTAGCGGAGATAAATGAGCAGTTCTTC. Amino acid sequence: CASSQELAEINEQFF.

The chain employs TRBV4-1 and TRBJ2-7; tentatively, D is TRBD1 (6 bases). Germline CDR1 and CDR2: MGHRA and YSYEKL. V lost 4 bases and J lost 0, with 13 bases in between. This CDR3 has 15 residues. In DNA form, the CDR3 reads TGCGCCAGCAGCCCGCCTGGCAGGGGCTCCTACGAGCAGTACTTC. Its protein product is CASSPPGRGSYEQYF.